A selection of T cell receptor beta chains follows, all from one sample in a study of technical replicates of blood from several donors. Profiled with immunoSEQ multiplex PCR; TCRdb holds only in-frame clones, not every one. The repertoire holds approximately 15,000 clones, with about 82% as singletons. The sequenced sample was PBMCs. These receptor sequences come from a human donor in good health. Both conserved end residues are part of each CDR3. The D gene is left open where the match is weak. Size is omitted from some rows. Given values are once, few, many or a class for expanded clones.

>NA|TRBV5-3|TRBJ2-5|TRBD2
TGTGCCAGTGGTGGGCCAGCGGGGCCCGAGGAGACCCAGTACTTC
CASGGPAGPEETQYF
>NA|TRBV11-2|TRBJ1-4|NA
TGTGCCAGCAGCTTAGGCGGGCGGATCAATGAAAAACTGTTTTTT
CASSLGGRINEKLFF
>NA|TRBV21-1|TRBJ2-7|NA
TGTGCCAGCACACTATCCCACGGCGGCTCCTACGAGCAGTACTTC
CASTLSHGGSYEQYF
>NA|TRBV10-3|TRBJ2-2|TRBD2
TGTGCCATCAAGGGACTAGGGGGCACCGGGGAGCTGTTTTTT
CAIKGLGGTGELFF
>NA|TRBV11-2|TRBJ2-7|NA
TGTGCCAGCAGGGGGGCACTTATGGACTACGAGCAGTACTTC
CASRGALMDYEQYF
>NA|TRBV6-6|TRBJ2-1|TRBD2
TGTGCCAGCAGGGGGACTAGCGGGAGTACCTACAATGAGCAGTTCTTC
CASRGTSGSTYNEQFF
>NA|TRBV11-2|TRBJ2-5|NA
TGTGCCAGCCTCGGGCCCGGGGACTGGCGGGGGACCCAGTACTTC
CASLGPGDWRGTQYF
>NA|TRBV2|TRBJ2-1|NA
TGTGCCGGGGGGTCCTCCTACAATGAGCAGTTCTTC
CAGGSSYNEQFF
>NA|TRBV5-1|TRBJ2-3|NA
TGCGCCAGCTCCACTACGACAGGAAGCACAGATACGCAGTATTTT
CASSTTTGSTDTQYF
>NA|TRBV9|TRBJ2-2|NA
TGTGCCGGCAGCACAGGGCTCACCGGGGAGCTGTTTTTT
CAGSTGLTGELFF
>NA|TRBV28|TRBJ2-2|NA
TGTGCCAGCAGTCCGCTACCGGCCGGGGAGCTGTTTTTT
CASSPLPAGELFF
>NA|TRBV5-1|TRBJ2-5|NA
TGCGCCAGCAGCCCTTCTCAGGGTCCCCCTGAAGAGACCCAGTACTTC
CASSPSQGPPEETQYF
>few|TRBV9|TRBJ1-2|NA
TGTGCCAGCAGCGCGACCACAGCTAACTATGGCTACACCTTC
CASSATTANYGYTF
>NA|TRBV10-3|TRBJ2-1|NA
TGTGCCATCAGTGAGTCGGTTACTAATTTCAATGAGCAGTTCTTC
CAISESVTNFNEQFF
>NA|TRBV2|TRBJ1-2|NA
TGTGCCAGCGGTCAGAACTATGGCTACACCTTC
CASGQNYGYTF
>NA|TRBV13|TRBJ1-4|NA
TGTGCCAGCAGCGTCACAGGGTCTAATGAAAAACTGTTTTTT
CASSVTGSNEKLFF
>NA|TRBV9|TRBJ2-5|NA
TGTGCCAGACCGGCCAGGGTAAAGGGAGAGACCCAGTACTTC
CARPARVKGETQYF
>NA|TRBV9|TRBJ2-7|TRBD2
TGTGCCAGCAGCGTAGTCGGACTAGCGGGCCAGGGCTCCTACGAGCAGTACTTC
CASSVVGLAGQGSYEQYF
>NA|TRBV25-1|TRBJ2-5|NA
TGTGCCAGCAGTGAATCCCCATTAGTAGCTATCGGGACCCAGTACTTC
CASSESPLVAIGTQYF
>NA|TRBV30|TRBJ2-4|NA
TGTGCCTTTTCCCCCGGGGCCAAAAACATTCAGTACTTC
CAFSPGAKNIQYF
>NA|TRBV11-2|TRBJ2-3|NA
TGTGCCAGCAGCCTTCTCCGGGAGAGCACAGATACGCAGTATTTT
CASSLLRESTDTQYF
>NA|TRBV7-8|TRBJ2-1|TRBD2
TGTGCCAGCAGCTTAGGCGGAAGCGGGAGCTCCTACAATGAGCAGTTCTTC
CASSLGGSGSSYNEQFF
>once|TRBV5-4|TRBJ2-5|TRBD1
TGTGCCAGCAGCCGACAGGGGGCTGAAGAGACCCAGTACTTC
CASSRQGAEETQYF
>NA|TRBV19|TRBJ1-5|NA
TGTGCCAGTAGTCTTCAGGGGACCTACCATTTT
CASSLQGTYHF
>NA|TRBV7-8|TRBJ2-3|TRBD2
TGTGCCAGCAGCCCAGAGAGGTCTAGCGGGAGTACGCAGTATTTT
CASSPERSSGSTQYF
>NA|TRBV7-2|TRBJ2-7|TRBD2
TGTGCCAGCAGCTTAGGGGGGGGCTACGAGCAGTACTTC
CASSLGGGYEQYF
>few|TRBV30|TRBJ2-3|TRBD2
TGTGCCTGGACAGCCGGGACTAGCGGGAGTACGGCAGATACGCAGTATTTT
CAWTAGTSGSTADTQYF
>NA|TRBV10-3|TRBJ1-5|NA
TGTGCCATCAGTGATAATTCGGGGGGAAATCAGCCCCAGCATTTT
CAISDNSGGNQPQHF
>NA|TRBV27|TRBJ2-1|TRBD2
TGTGCCAGCAGTGTAAGGGGCTTGGGGCGGGAGTATGAGCAGTTCTTC
CASSVRGLGREYEQFF
>NA|TRBV10-1|TRBJ2-3|TRBD2
TGCGCCAGCAGTGAGGCGACTAGCGGATTCACAGATACGCAGTATTTT
CASSEATSGFTDTQYF
>NA|TRBV5-1|TRBJ2-3|NA
TGCGCCAGCAGCTTGGTCGGACAGAACACAGATACGCAGTATTTT
CASSLVGQNTDTQYF
>NA|TRBV11-3|TRBJ2-1|TRBD2
TGTGCCAGCAGCTTAGCCCCTCTAGCGGGAGTCACCTATGAGCAGTTCTTC
CASSLAPLAGVTYEQFF
>NA|TRBV19|TRBJ2-2|TRBD2
TGTGCCAGTAGTACCGGACTAGCGGGAGGCACCGGGGAGCTGTTTTTT
CASSTGLAGGTGELFF
>once|TRBV30|TRBJ2-2|NA
TGTGCCTGGAGTGCGAGCGGAGAGAACACCGGGGAGCTGTTTTTT
CAWSASGENTGELFF
>NA|TRBV4-1|TRBJ2-3|TRBD1
TGCGCCAGCAGTCAACAGGGGACGGGCACAGATACGCAGTATTTT
CASSQQGTGTDTQYF
>NA|TRBV7-3|TRBJ2-2|TRBD1
TGTGCCAGCAAAGAACAGGGGAGCACCGGGGAGCTGTTTTTT
CASKEQGSTGELFF
>NA|TRBV7-9|TRBJ1-5|NA
TGTGCCAGCAGCTTAGTTGGAGGAACGGGCAATCAGCCCCAGCATTTT
CASSLVGGTGNQPQHF
>NA|TRBV6-4|TRBJ2-3|TRBD2
TGTGCCAGCAGTGATTCGGCGGGAGGGAGCACAGATACGCAGTATTTT
CASSDSAGGSTDTQYF
>NA|TRBV6-1|TRBJ1-2|TRBD1
TGTGCCAGCAGTGATCAGCCGACAGGGGATTTTGGTGGCTACACCTTC
CASSDQPTGDFGGYTF
>NA|TRBV9|TRBJ2-7|TRBD2
TGTGCCAGCAGCGTAGATGCTAGCGGGAACGAGCAGTACTTC
CASSVDASGNEQYF
>NA|TRBV11-2|TRBJ2-3|NA
TGTGCCAGCAGCCCCGGAGGGGCGGCCCCAGATACGCAGTATTTT
CASSPGGAAPDTQYF